The rows below give T cell receptor beta chains drawn from one sample of a study of T cell responses to AZD1222 COVID-19 vaccine. TCRdb's table, derived via immunoSEQ multiplex PCR, lists solely in-frame clones and lacks some. The sample gives 140,000 to 150,000 clones, 92% of which show up once; less than 3.5% is in the top ten. Sample: peripheral blood, taken 28 days after the second AZD1222 dose. Receptor source: an adult who received the AZD1222 COVID-19 vaccine. Both conserved end residues are part of each CDR3. A D gene is named only where the DNA matches it firmly. Size values are once, few and many counts, or a class for expanded clones, and some rows have none.

cdr3_aa	cdr3_nt	v_call	j_call	clone_size	d_call
CASSYFVSGANVLTF	TGTGCCAGCAGTTATTTTGTCTCTGGGGCCAACGTCCTGACTTTC	TRBV6-2/TRBV6-3	TRBJ2-6	NA	NA
CASSASSNTIYF	TGTGCCAGCTCTGCCTCCAGTAACACCATATATTTT	TRBV7-9	TRBJ1-3	NA	NA
CAIKGTSNEKLFF	TGTGCCATCAAGGGGACTTCTAATGAAAAACTGTTTTTT	TRBV10-3	TRBJ1-4	NA	NA
CASSQVTSGAYEQYF	TGCGCCAGCAGCCAGGTTACTAGCGGGGCCTACGAGCAGTACTTC	TRBV4-3	TRBJ2-7	NA	TRBD2
CASRNTVAIPYEQYF	TGTGCCAGCAGAAATACAGTAGCAATACCCTACGAGCAGTACTTC	TRBV27	TRBJ2-7	NA	NA
CASSDGDRGAFF	TGTGCCAGCAGTGATGGGGACAGGGGAGCTTTCTTT	TRBV2	TRBJ1-1	NA	TRBD1
CASRQGVEGYTF	TGTGCCAGCAGGCAGGGGGTAGAAGGCTACACCTTC	TRBV7-9	TRBJ1-2	NA	TRBD1
CASSRTVINEKLFF	TGTGCCAGCAGCCGGACAGTGATTAATGAAAAACTGTTTTTT	TRBV7-2	TRBJ1-4	once	NA
CSASMNFGAHYGYTF	TGCAGTGCTAGTATGAATTTCGGGGCGCACTATGGCTACACCTTC	TRBV20-1	TRBJ1-2	NA	NA
CATSGASPNQETQYF	TGTGCCACCAGTGGAGCTAGTCCTAACCAAGAGACCCAGTACTTC	TRBV24-1	TRBJ2-5	NA	NA
CASSWTESYGYTF	TGTGCCAGCAGTTGGACGGAATCCTATGGCTACACCTTC	TRBV6-5	TRBJ1-2	NA	NA
CASSKRRDVTYEQYF	TGTGCCAGTAGTAAACGGAGGGACGTTACCTACGAGCAGTACTTC	TRBV19	TRBJ2-7	NA	NA
CASKGGESIEHTEAFF	TGCGCCAGCAAGGGCGGGGAATCTATTGAGCACACTGAAGCTTTCTTT	TRBV5-1	TRBJ1-1	NA	NA
CASSPAGGSYEQYF	TGTGCCAGCAGCCCAGCGGGAGGGTCCTACGAGCAGTACTTC	TRBV11-2	TRBJ2-7	NA	TRBD2
CASSLGTSEQFF	TGTGCCAGCAGCTTGGGGACCTCGGAGCAGTTCTTC	TRBV13	TRBJ2-1	few	NA
CASRELAGVVTGELFF	TGTGCCAGCAGGGAACTAGCGGGAGTGGTCACCGGGGAGCTGTTTTTT	TRBV7-8	TRBJ2-2	NA	TRBD2
CASRTDLYGYTF	TGTGCCAGCAGGACCGACCTCTATGGCTACACCTTC	TRBV9	TRBJ1-2	NA	NA
CASRQGIGWVTEAFF	TGCGCCAGCAGACAGGGTATTGGATGGGTCACTGAAGCTTTCTTT	TRBV10-2	TRBJ1-1	NA	NA
CASSPRGRTHEQFF	TGTGCCAGCTCACCCAGGGGGCGTACACATGAGCAGTTCTTC	TRBV18	TRBJ2-1	NA	TRBD1
CASSYGSSTDTQYF	TGTGCCAGCAGTTACGGCTCCAGCACAGATACGCAGTATTTT	TRBV6-5	TRBJ2-3	NA	NA
CSVVEVTGELFF	TGCAGCGTTGTGGAGGTCACCGGGGAGCTGTTTTTT	TRBV29-1	TRBJ2-2	NA	NA
CASSRGFGSGNTIYF	TGTGCCAGCAGTCGGGGTTTCGGCTCTGGAAACACCATATATTTT	TRBV13	TRBJ1-3	NA	NA
CASSGVSGVLTYEQYF	TGCGCCAGCAGCGGGGTTAGCGGCGTACTAACCTACGAGCAGTACTTC	TRBV4-3	TRBJ2-7	NA	NA
CATSDSRGSYGYTF	TGTGCCACCAGTGACTCCAGGGGAAGCTATGGCTACACCTTC	TRBV24-1	TRBJ1-2	NA	NA
CASSSDYNEQFF	TGCGCCAGCAGCTCGGATTACAATGAGCAGTTCTTC	TRBV5-1	TRBJ2-1	once	NA
CASSERGLYEQYF	TGTGCCAGCAGTGAAAGGGGGCTCTACGAGCAGTACTTC	TRBV2	TRBJ2-7	NA	TRBD1
CASSPKASGPSNEQFF	TGTGCCAGCAGTCCGAAGGCTAGCGGCCCAAGTAATGAGCAGTTCTTC	TRBV28	TRBJ2-1	NA	TRBD2
CASSPTPGVVYEQYF	TGTGCCAGCAGCCCCACGCCAGGGGTTGTCTACGAGCAGTACTTC	TRBV9	TRBJ2-7	NA	NA
CASSPGRGFYEQYF	TGTGCCAGCAGCCCAGGCAGGGGTTTCTACGAGCAGTACTTC	TRBV3-1/TRBV3-2	TRBJ2-7	once	NA
CASSSGTGFNYGYTF	TGTGCCAGCAGCTCAGGAACGGGGTTTAACTATGGCTACACCTTC	TRBV7-2	TRBJ1-2	NA	NA
CASSFSRTSVYEQYF	TGTGCCAGCAGCTTCTCCCGGACTAGCGTCTACGAGCAGTACTTC	TRBV5-5	TRBJ2-7	once	TRBD2
CASSSNFREDRRHSNQPQHF	TGCGCCAGCAGCTCCAACTTCAGGGAAGACAGAAGACATAGCAATCAGCCCCAGCATTTT	TRBV5-1	TRBJ1-5	NA	NA
CASSDNLQGLNTEAFF	TGTGCCAGCAGTGATAACTTACAGGGTTTGAACACTGAAGCTTTCTTT	TRBV28	TRBJ1-1	once	NA
CASSLDGQSNQPQHF	TGTGCCAGCAGCTTAGATGGACAGTCTAATCAGCCCCAGCATTTT	TRBV11-2	TRBJ1-5	once	NA
CASSLSRSMNTEAFF	TGTGCCAGCAGTTTGTCACGGAGCATGAACACTGAAGCTTTCTTT	TRBV27	TRBJ1-1	NA	NA
CASRQGGLYEQYF	TGTGCCAGCAGACAGGGCGGTCTCTACGAGCAGTACTTC	TRBV27	TRBJ2-7	NA	NA
CASSYRGLNTEAFF	TGTGCCAGCTCCTACAGGGGGCTTAACACTGAAGCTTTCTTT	TRBV28	TRBJ1-1	NA	TRBD1
CASRGSNTGELFF	TGTGCCAGTAGAGGCTCTAACACCGGGGAGCTGTTTTTT	TRBV19	TRBJ2-2	NA	NA
CASSFEGQGAEEQYF	TGTGCCAGCAGTTTCGAGGGACAGGGGGCGGAGGAGCAGTACTTC	TRBV28	TRBJ2-7	NA	TRBD1
CASSVGDGNEQFF	TGTGCCAGCAGCGTAGGTGATGGCAATGAGCAGTTCTTC	TRBV9	TRBJ2-1	NA	NA
CASSTLRLPQETQYF	TGTGCCAGCAGCACCCTTCGACTACCCCAGGAGACCCAGTACTTC	TRBV6-2/TRBV6-3	TRBJ2-5	NA	NA
CASSLAGSERALDF	TGTGCCAGCAGCTTAGCGGGCTCCGAGCGGGCTTTGGACTTC	TRBV7-8	TRBJ2-7	NA	NA
CASSQLTLRQGGAFF	TGCGCCAGCAGCCAACTCACCCTGCGACAGGGGGGAGCTTTCTTT	TRBV4-1	TRBJ1-1	NA	TRBD1
CASSLTDRNYGYTF	TGTGCCAGCAGCTTGACGGACAGGAACTATGGCTACACCTTC	TRBV11-2	TRBJ1-2	NA	TRBD1
CASSVGQGNQPQHF	TGTGCCAGCAGCGTAGGACAGGGGAATCAGCCCCAGCATTTT	TRBV9	TRBJ1-5	NA	TRBD1
CASSLARNTGELFF	TGTGCCAGCAGCTTGGCTCGGAACACCGGGGAGCTGTTTTTT	TRBV7-2	TRBJ2-2	NA	NA
CASSPTSYEQYF	TGTGCCAGCAGTCCGACATCCTACGAGCAGTACTTC	TRBV28	TRBJ2-7	NA	NA
CASSPRTGISYEQYF	TGTGCCAGCAGCCCCAGGACAGGGATCTCCTACGAGCAGTACTTC	TRBV5-4	TRBJ2-7	NA	TRBD1
CASSFGGGMNTEAFF	TGTGCCAGCAGCTTTGGCGGGGGGATGAACACTGAAGCTTTCTTT	TRBV5-4	TRBJ1-1	NA	NA